What follows are 7 T cell receptor beta chains derived from one specimen sequenced in a study of blood T cell repertoires in COVID-19. Measured with immunoSEQ multiplex PCR; TCRdb has only the in-frame clones, and not every one. The repertoire has about 160,000 clones, 80% to 90% of them found once; the top ten carry 5.4%. Sequencing was done on a sample of peripheral blood. Receptors originate from a woman aged 45 to 65 with COVID-19, enrolled during active disease.

The chain couples TRBV10-2 to TRBJ1-5, with no clear D. The germline V gene has CDR1 WSHSY and CDR2 SAAADI. Deletions cut 2 bases from V and 6 bases from J, with 8 bases between. The CDR3 length is 13 residues. CDR3 amino acids: CASSEQGSQPQHF. The DNA of the CDR3 is TGCGCCAGCAGTGAGCAAGGGAGTCAGCCCCAGCATTTT.

The rearrangement uses TRBV7-9 and TRBJ2-3, with unresolved D. This CDR3 contains 15 residues. V gave up 0 bases and J gave up 2 bases, with 9 bases separating them. In germline, CDR1 is SEHNR, CDR2 FQNEAQ (reference sequence). CDR3 protein: CASSLADTSTDTQYF. CDR3 nucleotides: TGTGCCAGCAGCTTAGCTGACACTTCCACAGATACGCAGTATTTT.

The V gene is TRBV7-9, the J gene TRBJ1-2; TRBD1 aligns across 7 bases. V was pared by 1 base and J by 5 bases, with 10 bases of the junction left unmatched. The germline CDR1 and CDR2 sequences are SEHNR and FQNEAQ (reference sequence). The CDR3 is made up of 16 amino acids. The DNA for the CDR3 is TGTGCCAGCAGCTTAGACCAGACAGGGAGGCGGTATGGCTACACCTTC. Translating gives CASSLDQTGRRYGYTF.

The J gene is TRBJ2-7, the V gene TRBV5-1, with 7 nucleotides matching TRBD1. CDR3 length equals 16 residues. The V and J ends lost 5 bases and 0 bases, in that order; junction bases with no gene match: 11. The germline gives CDR1 SGHRS, CDR2 YFSETQ. The CDR3 DNA sequence: TGCGCCAGCAGACCTACTACAGGGGCTAGCTCCTACGAGCAGTACTTC. It translates to CASRPTTGASSYEQYF.

This clone turned up a few times. The sample contains more than one DNA sequence encoding this CDR3. CDR3 residues: CASSPGGSSGNTIYF. DNA for the CDR3: TGTGCCAGCAGCCCCGGGGGTTCGTCTGGAAACACCATATATTTT. The chain uses TRBV5-4 and TRBJ1-3; TRBD1 might be the D (5 bases). The CDR3 has 15 amino acids. CDR1 is SGHNT, CDR2 YYREEE, per germline (reference sequence). Trimming removed 4 bases at V and 1 base at J, with 12 bases between.

The chain uses TRBV19 and TRBJ2-3; 8 nucleotides line up with TRBD2. Germline V lookup: CDR1 LNHDA, CDR2 SQIVND (reference sequence). The CDR3 is made up of 17 amino acids. V was clipped by 7 bases and J by 4 bases; unmatched bases: 16. CDR3 sequence reads: CASKDGRAVPQADTQYF. The CDR3 coding sequence is TGTGCCAGTAAGGACGGGAGGGCTGTTCCTCAAGCAGATACGCAGTATTTT.

The chain couples TRBV18 to TRBJ2-5; possibly TRBD1 for D (5 bases). Germline lookup yields CDR1 KGHSH and CDR2 LQKENI. CDR3 length: 13 amino acids. Trimming took off 3 bases at V and 5 bases at J, with 10 bases between the two ends. DNA of the CDR3: TGTGCCAGCTCACCGACAGACGGGGAGACCCAGTACTTC. Protein: CASSPTDGETQYF.